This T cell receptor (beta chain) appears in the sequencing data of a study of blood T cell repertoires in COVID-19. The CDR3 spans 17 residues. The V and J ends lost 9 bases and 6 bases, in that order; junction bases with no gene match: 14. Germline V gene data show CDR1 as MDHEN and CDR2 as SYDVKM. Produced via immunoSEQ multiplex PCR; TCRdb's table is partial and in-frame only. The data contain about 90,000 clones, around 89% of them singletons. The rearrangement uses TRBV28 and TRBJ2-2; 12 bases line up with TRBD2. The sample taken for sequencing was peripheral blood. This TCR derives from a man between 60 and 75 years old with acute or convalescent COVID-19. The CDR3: CASIHGLAGTGAGELFF. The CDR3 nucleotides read TGTGCCAGTATCCACGGACTAGCGGGAACGGGAGCCGGGGAGCTGTTTTTT.